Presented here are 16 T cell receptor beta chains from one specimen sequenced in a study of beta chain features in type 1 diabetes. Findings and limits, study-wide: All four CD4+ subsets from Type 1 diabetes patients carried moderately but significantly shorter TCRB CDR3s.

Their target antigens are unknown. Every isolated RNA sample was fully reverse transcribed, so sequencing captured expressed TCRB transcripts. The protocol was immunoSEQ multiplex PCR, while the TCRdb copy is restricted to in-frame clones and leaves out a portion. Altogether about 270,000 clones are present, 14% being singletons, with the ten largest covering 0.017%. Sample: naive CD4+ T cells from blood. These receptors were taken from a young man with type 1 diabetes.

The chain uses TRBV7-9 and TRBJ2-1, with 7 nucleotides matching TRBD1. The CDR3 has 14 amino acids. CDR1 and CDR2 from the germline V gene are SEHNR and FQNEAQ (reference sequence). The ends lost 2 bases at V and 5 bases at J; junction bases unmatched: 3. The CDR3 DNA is TGTGCCAGCAGCTTAAGGGACAGAGACAATGAGCAGTTCTTC. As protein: CASSLRDRDNEQFF.

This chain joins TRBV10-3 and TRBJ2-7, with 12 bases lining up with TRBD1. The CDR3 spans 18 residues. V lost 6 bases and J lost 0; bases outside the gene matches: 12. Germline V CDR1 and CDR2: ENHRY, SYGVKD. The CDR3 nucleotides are TGTGCCATCAGCCCGGGACAGGGGGCTAGCGGGAGCTCCTACGAGCAGTACTTC. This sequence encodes CAISPGQGASGSSYEQYF.

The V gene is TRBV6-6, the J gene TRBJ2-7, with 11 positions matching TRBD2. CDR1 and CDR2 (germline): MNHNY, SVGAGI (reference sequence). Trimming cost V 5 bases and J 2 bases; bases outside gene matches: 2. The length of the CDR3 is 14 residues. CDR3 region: CASSPGLAAYEQYF. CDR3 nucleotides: TGTGCCAGCAGTCCGGGACTAGCGGCCTACGAGCAGTACTTC.

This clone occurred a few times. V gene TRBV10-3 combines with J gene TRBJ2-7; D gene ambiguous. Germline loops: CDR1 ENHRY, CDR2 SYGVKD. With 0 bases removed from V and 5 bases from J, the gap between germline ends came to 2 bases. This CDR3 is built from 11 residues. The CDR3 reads CAISESNEQYF. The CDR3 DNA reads TGTGCCATCAGTGAGTCCAACGAGCAGTACTTC.

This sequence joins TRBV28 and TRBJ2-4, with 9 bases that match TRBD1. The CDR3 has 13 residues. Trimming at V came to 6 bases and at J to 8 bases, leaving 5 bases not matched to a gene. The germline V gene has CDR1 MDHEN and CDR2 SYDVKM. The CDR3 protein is CASSYNRGHIQYF. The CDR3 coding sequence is TGTGCCAGCAGCTACAACAGGGGGCACATTCAGTACTTC.

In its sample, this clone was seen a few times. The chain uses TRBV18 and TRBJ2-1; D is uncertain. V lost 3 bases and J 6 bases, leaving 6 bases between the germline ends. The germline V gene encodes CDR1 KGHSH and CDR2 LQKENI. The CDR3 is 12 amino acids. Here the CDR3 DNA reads TGTGCCAGCTCACCCCTAGGCAATGAGCAGTTCTTC. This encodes CASSPLGNEQFF.

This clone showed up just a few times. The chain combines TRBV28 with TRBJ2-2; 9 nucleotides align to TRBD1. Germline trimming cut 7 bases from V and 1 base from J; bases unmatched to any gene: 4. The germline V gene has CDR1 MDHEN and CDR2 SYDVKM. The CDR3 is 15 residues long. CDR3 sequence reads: CASIRDRENTGELFF. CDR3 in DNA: TGTGCCAGCATTAGGGACAGGGAGAACACCGGGGAGCTGTTTTTT. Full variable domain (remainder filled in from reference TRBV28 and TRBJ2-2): DVKVTQSSRYLVKRTGEKVFLECVQDMDHENMFWYRQDPGLGLRLIYFSYDVKMKEKGDIPEGYSVSREKKERFSLILESASTNQTSMYLCASIRDRENTGELFFGEGSRLTVL.

CDR3 nucleotide sequence: TGTGCCAGCAGGGCCGGGTCCACCGGGGAGCTGTTTTTT. Encoded protein: CASRAGSTGELFF. V usage is TRBV6-5 and J usage is TRBJ2-2; the D is unclear. The CDR3 extends over 13 amino acids. Trimming shortened V by 6 bases and J by 4 bases, and 9 bases separated the two germline ends. Germline V gene data show CDR1 as MNHEY and CDR2 as SVGAGI.

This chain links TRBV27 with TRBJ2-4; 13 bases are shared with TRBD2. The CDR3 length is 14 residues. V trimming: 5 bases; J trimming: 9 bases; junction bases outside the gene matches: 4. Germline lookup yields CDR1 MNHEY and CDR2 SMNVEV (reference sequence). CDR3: CASSKRTSGGIQYF. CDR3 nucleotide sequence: TGTGCCAGCAGTAAGAGGACTAGCGGGGGCATTCAGTACTTC.

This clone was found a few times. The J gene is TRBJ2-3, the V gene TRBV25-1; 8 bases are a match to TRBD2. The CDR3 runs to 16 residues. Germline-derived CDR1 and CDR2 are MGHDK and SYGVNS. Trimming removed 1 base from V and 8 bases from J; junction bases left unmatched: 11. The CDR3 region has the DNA TGTGCCAGCAGTGAATTAGGGGTAAGCGGGAGAGGTACGCAGTATTTT. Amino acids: CASSELGVSGRGTQYF.

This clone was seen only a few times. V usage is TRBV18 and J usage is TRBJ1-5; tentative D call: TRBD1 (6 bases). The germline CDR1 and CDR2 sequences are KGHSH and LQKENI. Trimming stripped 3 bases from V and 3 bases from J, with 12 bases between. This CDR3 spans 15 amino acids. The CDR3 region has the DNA TGTGCCAGCTCACCCCGAGGACAGACCAATCAGCCCCAGCATTTT. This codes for CASSPRGQTNQPQHF.

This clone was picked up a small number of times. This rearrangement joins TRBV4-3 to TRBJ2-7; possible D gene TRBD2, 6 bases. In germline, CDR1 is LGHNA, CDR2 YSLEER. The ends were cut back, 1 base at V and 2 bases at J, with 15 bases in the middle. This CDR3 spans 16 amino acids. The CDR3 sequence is CASSQVKGTWTYEQYF. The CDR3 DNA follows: TGCGCCAGCAGCCAAGTAAAAGGGACTTGGACCTACGAGCAGTACTTC.

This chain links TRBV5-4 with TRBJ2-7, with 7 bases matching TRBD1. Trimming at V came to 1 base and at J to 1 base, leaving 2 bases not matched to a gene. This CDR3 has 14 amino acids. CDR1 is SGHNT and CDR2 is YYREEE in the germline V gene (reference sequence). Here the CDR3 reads CASSLKGASYEQYF. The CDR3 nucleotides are TGTGCCAGCAGCTTGAAGGGGGCTTCCTACGAGCAGTACTTC.

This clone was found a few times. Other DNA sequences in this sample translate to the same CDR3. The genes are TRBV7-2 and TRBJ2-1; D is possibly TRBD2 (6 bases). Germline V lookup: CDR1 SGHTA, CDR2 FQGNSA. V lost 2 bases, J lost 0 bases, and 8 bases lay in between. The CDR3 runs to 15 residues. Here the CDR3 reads CASSLSGSSYNEQFF. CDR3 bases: TGTGCCAGCAGCTTAAGCGGGTCCTCCTACAATGAGCAGTTCTTC.

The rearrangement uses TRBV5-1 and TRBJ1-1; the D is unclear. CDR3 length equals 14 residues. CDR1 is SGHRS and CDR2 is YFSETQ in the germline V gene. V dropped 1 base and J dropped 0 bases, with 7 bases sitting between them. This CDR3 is CASSLFNMNTEAFF. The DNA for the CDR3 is TGCGCCAGCAGCTTGTTTAACATGAACACTGAAGCTTTCTTT.

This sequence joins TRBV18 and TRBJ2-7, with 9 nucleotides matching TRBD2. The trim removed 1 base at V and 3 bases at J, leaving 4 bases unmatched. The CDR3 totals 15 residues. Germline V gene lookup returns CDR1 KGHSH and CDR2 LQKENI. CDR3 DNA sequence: TGTGCCAGCTCACCACGACTAGCGGACCTCTACGAGCAGTACTTC. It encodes CASSPRLADLYEQYF.